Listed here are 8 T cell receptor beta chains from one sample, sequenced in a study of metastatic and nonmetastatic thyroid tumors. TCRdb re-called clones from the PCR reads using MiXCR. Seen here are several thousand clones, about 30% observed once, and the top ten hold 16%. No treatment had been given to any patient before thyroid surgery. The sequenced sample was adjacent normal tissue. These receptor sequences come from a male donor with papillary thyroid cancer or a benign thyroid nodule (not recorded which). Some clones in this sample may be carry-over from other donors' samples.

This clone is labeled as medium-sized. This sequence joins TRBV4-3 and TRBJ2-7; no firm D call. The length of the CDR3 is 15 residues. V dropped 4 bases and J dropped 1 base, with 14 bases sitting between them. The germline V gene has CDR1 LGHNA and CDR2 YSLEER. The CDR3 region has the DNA TGCGCCAGCAGCCCTTGGACCAAAGGGTCCTACGAGCAGTACTTC. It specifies CASSPWTKGSYEQYF.

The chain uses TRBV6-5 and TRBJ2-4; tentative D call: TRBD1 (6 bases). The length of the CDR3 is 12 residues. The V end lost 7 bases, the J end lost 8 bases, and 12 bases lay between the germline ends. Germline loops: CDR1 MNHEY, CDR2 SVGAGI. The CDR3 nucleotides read TGTGCCAGCACCCCCTCAGGGGACATTCAGTACTTC. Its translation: CASTPSGDIQYF.

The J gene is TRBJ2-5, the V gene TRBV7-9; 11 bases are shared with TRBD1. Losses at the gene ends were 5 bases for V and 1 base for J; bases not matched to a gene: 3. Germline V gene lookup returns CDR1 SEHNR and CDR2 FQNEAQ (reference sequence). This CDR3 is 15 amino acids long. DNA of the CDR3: TGTGCCAGCAGCCGGGGGACAGGGGGCCAAGAGACCCAGTACTTC. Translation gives CASSRGTGGQETQYF.

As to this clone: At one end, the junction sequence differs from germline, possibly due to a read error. The CDR3 DNA reads as TGTGCCATCAGCTCGCCAGCGGGGACAACCTACGAGCAGTACTTC. Protein product: CAISSPAGTTYEQYF. This sequence joins TRBV7-9 and TRBJ2-7; D perhaps matches TRBD2 (7 bases). CDR1 is SEHNR and CDR2 is FQNEAQ in the germline V gene (reference sequence). The CDR3 loop spans 15 amino acids.

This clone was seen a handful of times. CDR3 amino acids: CASSSGTTGNTIYF. CDR3 bases: TGTGCCAGCAGTTCCGGGACAACTGGAAACACCATATATTTT. The rearrangement joins TRBV27 to TRBJ1-3, with D possibly TRBD1 on 6 matching bases. Trimming took 4 bases from V and 2 from J, leaving 9 bases between them. Looked up from germline, CDR1 is MNHEY and CDR2 is SMNVEV (reference sequence). The CDR3 length is 14 residues.

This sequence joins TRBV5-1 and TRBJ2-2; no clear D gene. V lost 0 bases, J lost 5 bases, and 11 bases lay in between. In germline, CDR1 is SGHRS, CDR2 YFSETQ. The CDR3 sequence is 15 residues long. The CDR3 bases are TGCGCCAGCAGCTTGGTTGCAGGATCAACCGGGGAGCTGTTTTTT. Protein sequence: CASSLVAGSTGELFF.

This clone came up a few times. For the CDR3, the DNA is TGTGCCAGCAGTCCCGGGACTAGCGGGGGGTCGGCGTTCTTC. It yields the protein CASSPGTSGGSAFF. V and J are TRBV12-3 or TRBV12-4 and TRBJ2-1; 15 nucleotides agree with TRBD2. V was pared by 5 bases and J by 15 bases, with 8 bases of the junction left unmatched. The CDR3 spans 14 residues.

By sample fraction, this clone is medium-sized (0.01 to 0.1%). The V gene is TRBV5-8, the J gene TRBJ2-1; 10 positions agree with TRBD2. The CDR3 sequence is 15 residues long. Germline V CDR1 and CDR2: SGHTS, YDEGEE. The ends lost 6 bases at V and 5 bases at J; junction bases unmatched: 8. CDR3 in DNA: TGTGCCAGCACCCGCCGGACTAGCGGTGACAATGAGCAGTTCTTC. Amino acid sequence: CASTRRTSGDNEQFF. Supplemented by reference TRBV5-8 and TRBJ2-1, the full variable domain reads EAGVTQSPTHLIKTRGQQATLRCSPISGHTSVYWYQQALGLGLQFLLWYDEGEERNRGNFPPRFSGRQFPNYSSELNVNALELEDSALYLCASTRRTSGDNEQFFGPGTRLTVL.